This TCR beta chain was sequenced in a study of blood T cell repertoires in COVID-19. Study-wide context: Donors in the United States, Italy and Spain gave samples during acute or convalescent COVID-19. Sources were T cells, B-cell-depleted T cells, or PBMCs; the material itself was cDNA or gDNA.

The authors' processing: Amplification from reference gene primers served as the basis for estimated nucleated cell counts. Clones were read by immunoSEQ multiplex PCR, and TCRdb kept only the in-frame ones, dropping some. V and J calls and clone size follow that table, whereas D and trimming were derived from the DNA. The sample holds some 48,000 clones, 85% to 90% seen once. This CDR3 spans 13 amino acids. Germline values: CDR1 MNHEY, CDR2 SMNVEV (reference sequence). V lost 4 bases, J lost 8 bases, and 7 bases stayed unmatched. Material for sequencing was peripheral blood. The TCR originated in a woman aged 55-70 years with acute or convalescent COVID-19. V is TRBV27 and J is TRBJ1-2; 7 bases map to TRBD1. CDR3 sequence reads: CASSSDRLGGYTF. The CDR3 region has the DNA TGTGCCAGCAGTTCGGACAGGCTGGGGGGCTACACCTTC.